The present T cell receptor (beta chain) was sequenced within a study of T cell responses to AZD1222 COVID-19 vaccine. Assay: immunoSEQ multiplex PCR; the TCRdb copy retains only in-frame clones and omits some. The table includes around 160,000 clones, about 90% detected once. Points on this clone: Its antigen is undetermined.

Second doses were pooled across both intervals (about 4 or about 12 weeks). Study conclusions and caveats: Close to half of spike-specific TCRs reportedly recognize unmutated variant regions. Only after the peak T cell response were repertoires sampled. Spike regions recognized by vaccine-associated CD4 TCRs spanned the protein, led by 160-218 and 743-854.

The V end lost 5 bases, the J end lost 4 bases, and 19 bases lay between the germline ends. CDR1 is SGHAT, CDR2 FQNNGV, per germline. There are 16 residues in the CDR3. This TCR came from an adult who received the AZD1222 COVID-19 vaccine. This chain joins TRBV11-2 and TRBJ2-3; tentatively, D is TRBD1 or TRBD2 (8 bases each). Specimen: peripheral blood, collected 28 days after the second AZD1222 dose. The CDR3 sequence is CASSPGGGGPADTQYF. CDR3 nucleotides: TGTGCCAGCAGCCCAGGGGGCGGGGGGCCTGCAGATACGCAGTATTTT.